Many counts were recorded for the clone carrying this T cell receptor beta chain. The entry originates in a study of early T cells in non-severe SARS-CoV-2 infection. Germline V CDR1 and CDR2: MGHRA, YSYEKL. Trimming took off 4 bases at V and 7 bases at J, with 11 bases between the two ends. The CDR3 contains 13 residues. Via MiXCR, TCRdb re-called the 5' RACE reads, giving one row per CDR3 protein. Of roughly 47,000 distinct CDR3 sequences detected, 20% to 25% appear once; the ten largest clones hold approximately 4.4%. The chain uses TRBV4-1 and TRBJ1-5; no definite D call. The material sequenced was whole blood, taken at baseline. The TCR sequence derives from an adult who was a healthcare worker with PCR-confirmed SARS-CoV-2 infection or an uninfected control (not recorded which). CDR3 DNA: TGCGCCAGCAGCCCCACCCTAGGGCAGCCCCAGCATTTT. Its protein product is CASSPTLGQPQHF.